A single sample is the source of the 31 T cell receptor beta chains below, sequenced in a study of control samples from healthy donors and cancer patients. Data came from immunoSEQ multiplex PCR; TCRdb stores just in-frame clones and leaves some out. The sample lists some 14,000 clones, 60% to 85% occurring once. Material: formalin-fixed, paraffin-embedded tissue. The receptor set was obtained from a female donor with lung cancer.

A few counts support this clone. The chain is built from TRBV12-3 or TRBV12-4 and TRBJ2-5; the D gene could be TRBD1 or TRBD2 (5 bases each). The CDR3 sequence is 13 residues long. Trimming cost V 3 bases and J 4 bases, with 9 bases left between them. The CDR3 loop is CASSFQGRETQYF. The CDR3 DNA follows: TGTGCCAGCAGTTTTCAGGGACGAGAGACCCAGTACTTC.

V usage is TRBV11-1 and J usage is TRBJ2-1; TRBD2 is a possible D gene (7 bases). Trimming took 5 bases from V and 10 from J, leaving 15 bases between them. The germline CDR1 and CDR2 sequences are SGHAT and FQDESV (reference sequence). The CDR3 extends over 13 amino acids. CDR3 in amino acids: CASSRGGGGEQFF. DNA of the CDR3: TGTGCCAGCAGCAGAGGGGGGGGCGGCGAGCAGTTCTTC.

This clone turned up a few times. V and J are TRBV27 and TRBJ2-7; D gene ambiguous. CDR1 and CDR2 from the germline V gene are MNHEY and SMNVEV (reference sequence). The CDR3 sequence is 15 residues long. V gave up 2 bases and J gave up 2 bases, with 13 bases separating them. The CDR3 region has the DNA TGTGCCAGCAGTTTACTCTGGGGAACTCCCTACGAGCAGTACTTC. This codes for CASSLLWGTPYEQYF.

The chain has TRBV2 and TRBJ1-1; D gene ambiguous. Per germline, CDR1 SNHLY and CDR2 FYNNEI. The CDR3 extends over 13 amino acids. Between the trimmed V and J ends, which lost 8 bases and 0 bases, there was a span of 10 bases. CDR3 protein: CASSGEVNTEAFF. Here the CDR3 DNA reads TGTGCCAGCTCGGGAGAAGTGAACACTGAAGCTTTCTTT. Based on the CDR3 plus reference TRBV2 and TRBJ1-1, the full variable domain is EPEVTQTPSHQVTQMGQEVILRCVPISNHLYFYWYRQILGQKVEFLVSFYNNEISEKSEIFDDQFSVERPDGSNFTLKIRSTKLEDSAMYFCASSGEVNTEAFFGQGTRLTVV.

The genes are TRBV6-5 and TRBJ2-7, with D perhaps matching TRBD1 (6 bases). The germline CDR1 and CDR2 sequences are MNHEY and SVGAGI. Trimming removed 6 bases from V and 0 bases from J, with 9 bases in between. The CDR3 has 13 amino acids. This CDR3 reads CASRKDSSYEQYF. For the CDR3, the DNA is TGTGCCAGCAGGAAGGACAGCTCCTACGAGCAGTACTTC.

The gene calls are TRBV12-3 or TRBV12-4 and TRBJ1-4; no reliable D call. CDR3 length equals 12 residues. V was trimmed by 5 bases and J by 7 bases, leaving 8 bases between them. DNA for the CDR3: TGTGCCAGCAGTCACAGCCCTGAAAAACTGTTTTTT. This gives the protein CASSHSPEKLFF.

The rearrangement links TRBV7-3 to TRBJ2-1; 12 bases are shared with TRBD2. CDR3 size: 18 residues. After removal of 4 bases from V and 0 bases from J, the junction contained 7 bases not matched to a gene. From germline, CDR1 is SGHTA and CDR2 FQGTGA. CDR3 amino acids: CASSSGLAGLISYNEQFF. The CDR3 coding sequence is TGTGCCAGCAGCTCTGGACTAGCGGGGCTGATCTCCTACAATGAGCAGTTCTTC.

The rearrangement uses TRBV27 and TRBJ1-6; D not resolved. Trimming cost V 3 bases and J 5 bases, with 14 bases left between them. The germline CDR1 and CDR2 sequences are MNHEY and SMNVEV (reference sequence). The CDR3 has 16 amino acids. This CDR3 reads CASSFGILEHNSPLHF. The CDR3 DNA sequence: TGTGCCAGCAGTTTCGGTATACTAGAGCATAATTCACCCCTCCACTTT.

The chain links TRBV3-1 (or the pseudogene TRBV3-2) to TRBJ2-5; 7 bases are a match to TRBD2. There are 13 residues in the CDR3. Germline CDR1 LGHDT, CDR2 YNNKEL (reference sequence). With V trimmed by 3 bases and J by 5 bases, 3 bases remained unmatched. The CDR3 sequence: CASSQLGGETQYF. CDR3 nucleotides: TGTGCCAGCAGCCAGTTGGGGGGGGAGACCCAGTACTTC.

In this sample, this clone turned up a few times. The chain couples TRBV7-2 to TRBJ2-7, with 7 bases that match TRBD2. Looked up from germline, CDR1 is SGHTA and CDR2 is FQGNSA. V lost 3 bases, J lost 1 base, and 6 bases stayed unmatched. The CDR3 has 15 residues. This chain's CDR3 is CASSFGGSRSYEQYF. DNA for the CDR3: TGTGCCAGCAGCTTTGGCGGGAGTAGGTCCTACGAGCAGTACTTC.

The V and J genes are TRBV30 and TRBJ2-3; D is unclear. Germline-derived CDR1 and CDR2 are GTSNPN and SVGIG (reference sequence). The CDR3 sequence is 13 residues long. Trimming removed 4 bases from V and 0 bases from J, with 8 bases in between. CDR3 residues: CAWTRSSTDTQYF. CDR3 in DNA: TGTGCCTGGACTCGCTCCAGCACAGATACGCAGTATTTT.

V and J are TRBV28 and TRBJ2-1; D is unclear. Per the germline V gene, CDR1 is MDHEN and CDR2 is SYDVKM. The CDR3 loop spans 17 amino acids. Deletions cut 2 bases from V and 3 bases from J, with 17 bases between. The CDR3 spells CASSLPWTRTLYNEQFF. As DNA, the CDR3 is TGTGCCAGCAGTTTACCTTGGACCCGCACCCTCTACAATGAGCAGTTCTTC.

The chain joins TRBV7-9 to TRBJ2-3, with D perhaps TRBD1 or TRBD2 (5 bases each). The germline CDR1 and CDR2 sequences are SEHNR and FQNEAQ (reference sequence). The CDR3 totals 15 residues. Trimming removed 3 bases at V and 4 bases at J, with 14 bases between. The CDR3 sequence: CASSFGLGVADTQYF. For the CDR3, the DNA is TGTGCCAGCAGCTTTGGACTGGGGGTAGCAGATACGCAGTATTTT.

The chain carries TRBV6-2 or TRBV6-3 and TRBJ2-3; 8 positions match TRBD1. The CDR3 is made up of 16 amino acids. Germline V gene lookup returns CDR1 MNHEY and CDR2 SVGEGT. V gave up 4 bases and J gave up 1 base; unmatched junction bases: 7. CDR3 residues: CASSSRGQDGTDTQYF. CDR3 bases: TGTGCCAGCAGTTCCCGGGGACAGGATGGCACAGATACGCAGTATTTT.

The chain couples TRBV14 to TRBJ2-7, with D unclear. Deletions cut 4 bases from V and 5 bases from J, with 12 bases between. The CDR3 has 13 amino acids. Germline assignment: CDR1 SGHDN and CDR2 FVKESK. The CDR3 loop reads CASSPSGWDEQYF. CDR3 nucleotide sequence: TGTGCCAGCAGCCCGAGTGGCTGGGACGAGCAGTACTTC.

The genes are TRBV7-8 and TRBJ1-2; D not certain. Trimming removed 1 base at V and 0 bases at J, with 6 bases between. Germline assignment: CDR1 SGHVS and CDR2 FQNEAQ. CDR3 length equals 14 residues. CDR3 protein: CASSLGVSNYGYTF. The CDR3, as DNA: TGTGCCAGCAGCTTAGGGGTTTCTAACTATGGCTACACCTTC. The full variable domain, with the rest looked up from reference TRBV7-8 and TRBJ1-2, is GAGVSQSPRYKVAKRGQDVALRCDPISGHVSLFWYQQALGQGPEFLTYFQNEAQLDKSGLPSDRFFAERPEGSVSTLKIQRTQQEDSAVYLCASSLGVSNYGYTFGSGTRLTVV.

The chain combines TRBV10-3 with TRBJ2-1; 10 bases are shared with TRBD2. The CDR3 consists of 15 residues. The germline V gene has CDR1 ENHRY and CDR2 SYGVKD. J gave up 3 bases and V 3 bases, and 2 bases lay outside the gene matches. The CDR3 DNA reads as TGTGCCATCAGTGATAGCGGGGGGATCTACAATGAGCAGTTCTTC. Its protein product is CAISDSGGIYNEQFF.

This rearrangement joins TRBV19 to TRBJ2-5; D is unresolved. Germline-derived CDR1 and CDR2 are LNHDA and SQIVND (reference sequence). V lost 0 bases and J lost 9, with 17 bases in between. This CDR3 has 15 amino acids. The CDR3 sequence is CASSIDILGSRSQYF. The DNA of the CDR3 is TGTGCCAGTAGTATAGATATATTAGGCAGTCGGTCCCAGTACTTC.

This chain uses TRBV19 with TRBJ2-3, with D possibly being TRBD2 (6 bases). The germline V gene encodes CDR1 LNHDA and CDR2 SQIVND (reference sequence). The germline V and J ends were trimmed by 3 bases and 7 bases, with 11 bases remaining between them. This CDR3 region has 13 residues. This CDR3 is CASSIVGGNTQYF. In nucleotides, the CDR3 is TGTGCCAGTAGTATTGTGGGGGGAAATACGCAGTATTTT.

This clone is a singleton in its sample. The CDR3 coding sequence is TGTGCCAGCAGCCAACGGGGCGTGTGGCAGTTCTTC. Its protein product is CASSQRGVWQFF. The chain carries TRBV14 and TRBJ2-1; TRBD1 or TRBD2 may be the D gene (5 bases each). Per germline, CDR1 SGHDN and CDR2 FVKESK. The CDR3 sequence is 12 residues long. V was trimmed by 2 bases and J by 12 bases, leaving 11 bases between them. The full variable domain, completed using reference TRBV14 and TRBJ2-1, is EAGVTQFPSHSVIEKGQTVTLRCDPISGHDNLYWYRRVMGKEIKFLLHFVKESKQDESGMPNNRFLAERTGGTYSTLKVQPAELEDSGVYFCASSQRGVWQFFGPGTRLTVL.

This clone was observed a few times. This chain joins TRBV6-6 and TRBJ1-2; 7 bases are shared with TRBD1. After removal of 2 bases from V and 13 bases from J, the junction contained 7 bases not matched to a gene. Per the germline V gene, CDR1 is MNHNY and CDR2 is SVGAGI (reference sequence). The CDR3 extends over 12 amino acids. The CDR3 nucleotides read TGTGCCAGCAGTTACGAGGACAGGTCGATCACCTTC. It specifies CASSYEDRSITF.

The gene calls are TRBV3-1 (or the pseudogene TRBV3-2) and TRBJ2-1, with a weak D call TRBD2 (6 bases). Germline V gene data show CDR1 as LGHDT and CDR2 as YNNKEL (reference sequence). V shed 5 bases and J shed 6 bases, with 8 bases lying between them. CDR3 size: 12 residues. CDR3: CASSRLVNEQFF. CDR3 in DNA: TGTGCCAGCAGCAGACTAGTCAATGAGCAGTTCTTC.

The genes are TRBV6-5 and TRBJ2-1, with D unresolved. In germline, CDR1 is MNHEY, CDR2 SVGAGI. The ends were cut back, 6 bases at V and 0 bases at J, with 9 bases in the middle. CDR3 length: 14 amino acids. This chain's CDR3 is CASRSGSSYNEQFF. The CDR3 nucleotides read TGTGCCAGCAGATCCGGTAGCTCCTACAATGAGCAGTTCTTC.

This clone has only one observation. The chain couples TRBV18 to TRBJ2-3; tentatively, D is TRBD2 (7 bases). CDR3 length: 16 residues. Germline V CDR1 and CDR2: KGHSH, LQKENI. Trimming pared 4 bases from V and 6 bases from J, leaving 20 bases between. As DNA, the CDR3 is TGTGCCAGCTCACGGGCCCGATGGGGGGGGCTGGATACGCAGTATTTT. It specifies CASSRARWGGLDTQYF.

CDR3 loop: CSVSHNYGYTF. In DNA, the CDR3 is TGCAGCGTTTCACATAACTATGGCTACACCTTC. The chain combines TRBV29-1 with TRBJ1-2; D is undetermined. Looked up from germline, CDR1 is SQVTM and CDR2 is ANQGSEA. With 5 bases removed from V and 1 base from J, the gap between germline ends came to 5 bases. The CDR3 consists of 11 residues. The variable domain in full, with the rest retrieved from reference TRBV29-1 and TRBJ1-2, is SAVISQKPSRDICQRGTSLTIQCQVDSQVTMMFWYRQQPGQSLTLIATANQGSEATYESGFVIDKFPISRPNLTFSTLTVSNMSPEDSSIYLCSVSHNYGYTFGSGTRLTVV.

This chain uses TRBV2 with TRBJ1-5; TRBD1 agrees at 7 bases. Germline V lookup: CDR1 SNHLY, CDR2 FYNNEI. The trim removed 2 bases at V and 5 bases at J, leaving 3 bases unmatched. CDR3 size: 14 residues. CDR3 sequence: CASSERQGYQPQHF. CDR3 DNA sequence: TGTGCCAGCAGTGAAAGACAGGGCTATCAGCCCCAGCATTTT.

The chain employs TRBV5-1 and TRBJ2-1; TRBD1 matches 9 bases. V was pared by 6 bases and J by 6 bases, with 10 bases of the junction left unmatched. Germline V gives CDR1 SGHRS, CDR2 YFSETQ. This CDR3 contains 15 residues. The CDR3 DNA follows: TGCGCCAGCAACCCTCTAGGACAGGGGTTCAATGAGCAGTTCTTC. Its translation is CASNPLGQGFNEQFF.

This clone was counted a single time. The chain has TRBV24-1 and TRBJ1-1, with TRBD1 as a possible D gene (5 bases). Germline assignment: CDR1 KGHDR and CDR2 SFDVKD. V gave up 3 bases and J gave up 11 bases, with 24 bases separating them. This CDR3 region has 16 residues. CDR3 in amino acids: CATSDEWCAMGDWAFF. The DNA for the CDR3 is TGTGCCACCAGTGATGAGTGGTGCGCTATGGGGGATTGGGCTTTCTTT.

This clone was detected once. The chain recombines TRBV19 with TRBJ2-3, with 12 positions matching TRBD2. V was pared by 10 bases and J by 5 bases, with 10 bases of the junction left unmatched. The CDR3 is made up of 15 amino acids. Germline V gives CDR1 LNHDA, CDR2 SQIVND (reference sequence). CDR3 sequence: CANGRLAGEGDTQYF. CDR3 DNA: TGTGCCAATGGGAGACTAGCGGGAGAGGGAGATACGCAGTATTTT.

This clone was recorded only once. The gene calls are TRBV9 and TRBJ2-1; 7 bases map to TRBD1. V gave up 3 bases and J gave up 7 bases; unmatched junction bases: 10. Germline CDR1 SGDLS, CDR2 YYNGEE. The CDR3 length is 15 residues. For the CDR3, the DNA is TGTGCCAGCAGCGCCTGGGGACAGCGAAATAATGAGCAGTTCTTC. Translation gives CASSAWGQRNNEQFF.

The chain employs TRBV4-2 and TRBJ2-5; 13 bases agree with TRBD2. Germline trimming cut 2 bases from V and 5 bases from J; bases unmatched to any gene: 8. Germline assignment: CDR1 LGHNA and CDR2 YNFKEQ. The length of the CDR3 is 17 residues. The CDR3 DNA reads TGTGCCAGCAGCCAACAGGGACTAGCGGGAACCGAGGAGACCCAGTACTTC. Translating gives CASSQQGLAGTEETQYF.